These 15 T cell receptor beta chains originate from one sample sequenced in a study of CDR3 diversity in severe acne. MiXCR, applied by TCRdb to the PCR reads, yields one record per CDR3 protein. This sample has about 97,000 distinct CDR3 sequences, with around 56% found just once. The sequenced material came from blood. Every receptor here comes from a male donor with acne.

The chain employs TRBV24-1 and TRBJ1-2; 11 bases are shared with TRBD1. The junction had 6 bases not matched to a gene; V was cut back by 12 bases and J by 4 bases. CDR3 length: 13 amino acids. Looked up from germline, CDR1 is KGHDR and CDR2 is SFDVKD. CDR3 sequence: CASRDRGSYGYTF. CDR3 DNA sequence: TGTGCCTCCCGGGACAGGGGGAGCTATGGCTACACCTTC.

The table lists this clonotype with a few counts. The rearrangement joins TRBV25-1 to TRBJ1-4; no reliable D call. Germline assignment: CDR1 MGHDK and CDR2 SYGVNS. The CDR3 loop spans 15 amino acids. The V and J ends lost 6 bases and 4 bases respectively, with 15 bases between them. The CDR3 nucleotides are TGTGCCAGCAGGGCCCGCGGACTAAATAATGAAAAACTGTTTTTT. Its translation is CASRARGLNNEKLFF.

By sample share, this clonotype is medium-sized (0.01 to 0.1%). The chain is built from TRBV20-1 and TRBJ2-1; 8 positions match TRBD2. The germline gives CDR1 DFQATT, CDR2 SNEGSKA (reference sequence). The CDR3 is 14 residues long. CDR3 nucleotides: TGCAGCCCGCGAGCGGGAGCCTCCTACAATGAGCAGTTCTTC. Protein: CSPRAGASYNEQFF.

Many counts were recorded for this clonotype. CDR3 DNA sequence: TGTGCCAGCCGACTTCGACAGGGGGCAAGCAATCAGCCCCAGCATTTT. Translated: CASRLRQGASNQPQHF. The rearrangement links TRBV28 to TRBJ1-5; 10 bases fit TRBD1. The germline V gene encodes CDR1 MDHEN and CDR2 SYDVKM. The CDR3 contains 16 residues. The V segment lost 8 bases and the J segment 1 base; nucleotides outside the gene matches: 8.

This sequence joins TRBV19 and TRBJ2-7, with D possibly matching TRBD1 (5 bases). Per germline, CDR1 LNHDA and CDR2 SQIVND (reference sequence). V lost 4 bases, J lost 3 bases, and 10 bases lay in between. The length of the CDR3 is 13 residues. The CDR3: CASSKTAIYEQYF. The CDR3 DNA is TGTGCCAGTAGTAAGACAGCAATCTACGAGCAGTACTTC.

The chain uses TRBV5-1 and TRBJ1-2; TRBD1 might be the D (6 bases). The CDR3 consists of 15 residues. Between the trimmed V and J ends, which lost 5 bases and 0 bases, there was a span of 14 bases. Per germline, CDR1 SGHRS and CDR2 YFSETQ. The CDR3 reads CASRPQGTTNYGYTF. CDR3 nucleotides: TGCGCCAGCAGGCCCCAGGGGACAACTAACTATGGCTACACCTTC.

V is TRBV7-4 and J is TRBJ2-6; TRBD2 might be the D (6 bases). Germline-derived CDR1 and CDR2 are SGHVT and SQSDAQ. There are 16 residues in the CDR3. Trimming cost V 1 base and J 0 bases, with 7 bases left between them. CDR3 sequence (DNA): TGTGCCAGCAGCTTAGGGGACTTCTCTGGGGCCAACGTCCTGACTTTC. This gives the protein CASSLGDFSGANVLTF.

Comments on this clonotype: A much bigger clone sits one base away, suggesting this may be a read error. The chain carries TRBV20-1 and TRBJ2-3; D possibly corresponds to TRBD2 (6 bases). The CDR3 consists of 14 residues. V was trimmed by 5 bases and J by 6 bases, leaving 18 bases between them. Germline V gene lookup returns CDR1 DFQATT and CDR2 SNEGSKA (reference sequence). This CDR3 is CSARASDTPDTQYF. CDR3 coding DNA: TGCAGTGCTCGGGCTAGCGACACCCCGGATACGCAGTATTTT.

The CDR3 bases are TGTGCCAGCAGTTTCCTAGCGGGGTACCAAGAGACCCAGTACTTC. Translation gives CASSFLAGYQETQYF. This chain connects TRBV25-1 to TRBJ2-5; 9 bases fit TRBD2. V dropped 5 bases and J dropped 0; count of bases not matched to a gene: 4. The CDR3 consists of 15 residues. Germline values: CDR1 MGHDK, CDR2 SYGVNS.

The chain has TRBV11-2 and TRBJ1-1; unclear D gene. CDR3 size: 12 residues. Trimming left V 4 bases short and J 4 bases short, with 7 bases between. The germline CDR1 and CDR2 sequences are SGHAT and FQNNGV. In DNA form, the CDR3 reads TGTGCCAGCAGCTGGGTGAGCACTGAAGCTTTCTTT. Translated, it gives CASSWVSTEAFF.

In its sample, this clonotype was seen a few times. V usage is TRBV20-1 and J usage is TRBJ2-3, with TRBD2 matching 12 bases. Per the germline V gene, CDR1 is DFQATT and CDR2 is SNEGSKA (reference sequence). CDR3 size: 16 residues. Trimming took 1 base from V and 3 from J; bases not matched to a gene: 5. Written as DNA, the CDR3 is TGCAGTGCTAGAGGACTAGCGGGAGAGGGGACAGATACGCAGTATTTT. The encoded protein is CSARGLAGEGTDTQYF.

This clonotype is classed as medium-sized. J is TRBJ2-7 and V is TRBV5-6; D is unresolved. The CDR3 has 14 residues. Trimming stripped 0 bases from V and 7 bases from J, with 14 bases between. The germline gives CDR1 SGHDT, CDR2 YYEEEE. CDR3 amino acids: CASSLAGFLREQYF. DNA of the CDR3: TGTGCCAGCAGCTTGGCCGGTTTTCTGAGGGAGCAGTACTTC.

The chain carries TRBV25-1 and TRBJ1-5, with D unresolved. The CDR3 runs to 21 residues. Germline V lookup: CDR1 MGHDK, CDR2 SYGVNS. V lost 8 bases and J lost 0, with 32 bases in between. CDR3 amino acids: CASPPERTHFRQDNSNQPQHF. CDR3 DNA: TGTGCCAGCCCTCCAGAGAGGACCCATTTTCGCCAGGATAATAGCAATCAGCCCCAGCATTTT.

To note about this clonotype: A read error may produce the germline difference seen at one junction end. The chain couples TRBV24-1 to TRBJ2-2; TRBD2 aligns across 16 bases. From germline, CDR1 is KGHDR and CDR2 SFDVKD. The CDR3 has 21 amino acids. CDR3 DNA: TGTGCCGCCAGTGACCCCGCGGGGACTAGCGGGAGGGCCTTGGGCACCGGGGGGCTGTTTTTT. This codes for CAASDPAGTSGRALGTGGLFF.

There are many counts of this clonotype. The rearrangement links TRBV9 to TRBJ2-3, with D tentatively TRBD1 (6 bases). V shed 0 bases and J shed 0 bases, with 17 bases lying between them. The CDR3 totals 18 residues. CDR1 and CDR2 from the germline V gene are SGDLS and YYNGEE. CDR3 in amino acids: CASSVDPRQVLSTDTQYF. In nucleotides, the CDR3 is TGTGCCAGCAGCGTAGACCCAAGACAGGTCCTTAGCACAGATACGCAGTATTTT.